This record covers a single T cell receptor (beta chain). Antigen unknown. The CDR3 regions of TCR beta were amplified from RNA transcripts. Using the HTBI primer set, a first-round RT-PCR was run on the TCR CDR3. In TCRdb, the multiplex PCR reads were re-called with MiXCR into one record per CDR3 protein. The sample yields approximately 600,000 distinct CDR3 sequences, 12% to 15% seen once. Diagnoses rested on clinical symptoms, serum thyroxine and TRAb, thyroid ultrasound and orbital computed tomography. This entry belongs to a study of T cells in Graves' hyperthyroidism and ophthalmopathy. Study-wide findings and caveats: Blood also held most thyroid clonotypes expanded beyond 0.001. Ophthalmopathy could be told apart from stable hyperthyroidism with a 13 V-J model.

The sample taken for sequencing was blood. The TCR was taken from a woman aged 18-29 years with Graves' ophthalmopathy.

CDR3 residues: CATHSLAVLAEGGDTQYF. CDR3 nucleotides: TGTGCCACCCACAGCTTGGCCGTCCTAGCGGAGGGGGGTGATACGCAGTATTTT. The rearrangement joins TRBV27 to TRBJ2-3; tentative D call: TRBD2 (7 bases). V was clipped by 10 bases and J by 6 bases, with 32 bases between them. This CDR3 comprises 18 residues. Germline V gives CDR1 MNHEY, CDR2 SMNVEV (reference sequence).